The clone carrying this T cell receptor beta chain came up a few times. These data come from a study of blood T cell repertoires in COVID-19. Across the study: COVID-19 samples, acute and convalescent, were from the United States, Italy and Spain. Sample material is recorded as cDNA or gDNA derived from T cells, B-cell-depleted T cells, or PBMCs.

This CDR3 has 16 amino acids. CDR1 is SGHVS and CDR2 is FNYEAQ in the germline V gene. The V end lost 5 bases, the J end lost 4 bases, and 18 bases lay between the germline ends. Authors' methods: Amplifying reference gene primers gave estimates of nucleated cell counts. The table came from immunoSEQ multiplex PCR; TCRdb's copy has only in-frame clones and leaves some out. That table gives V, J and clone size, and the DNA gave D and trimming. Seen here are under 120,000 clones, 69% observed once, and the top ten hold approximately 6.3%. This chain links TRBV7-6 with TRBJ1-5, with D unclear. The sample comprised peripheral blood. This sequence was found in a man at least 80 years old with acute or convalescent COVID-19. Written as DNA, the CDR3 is TGTGCCAGCAGCCCATCGCTCACGGAGGAGAATCAGCCCCAGCATTTT. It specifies CASSPSLTEENQPQHF.